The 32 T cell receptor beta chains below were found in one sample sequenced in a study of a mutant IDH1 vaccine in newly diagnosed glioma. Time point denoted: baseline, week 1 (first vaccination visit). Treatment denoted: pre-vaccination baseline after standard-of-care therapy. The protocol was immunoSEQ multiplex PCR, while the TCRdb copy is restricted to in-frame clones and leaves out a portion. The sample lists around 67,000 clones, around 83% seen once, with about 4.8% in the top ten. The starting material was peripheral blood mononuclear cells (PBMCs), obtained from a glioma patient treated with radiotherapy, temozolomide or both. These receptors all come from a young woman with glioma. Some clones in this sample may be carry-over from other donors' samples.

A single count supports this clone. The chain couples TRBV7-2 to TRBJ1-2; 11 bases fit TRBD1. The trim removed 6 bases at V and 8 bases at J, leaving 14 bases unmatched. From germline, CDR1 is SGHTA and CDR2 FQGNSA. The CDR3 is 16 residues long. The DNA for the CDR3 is TGTGCCAGCAGTTTTCTATGGGACAGGGGGACTAGGGGCTACACCTTC. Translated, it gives CASSFLWDRGTRGYTF.

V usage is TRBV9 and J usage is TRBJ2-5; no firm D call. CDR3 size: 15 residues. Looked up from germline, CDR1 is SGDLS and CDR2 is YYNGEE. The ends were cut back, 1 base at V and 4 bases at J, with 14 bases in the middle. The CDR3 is CASSVWNSPGETQYF. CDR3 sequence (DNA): TGTGCCAGCAGCGTATGGAACTCCCCAGGAGAGACCCAGTACTTC. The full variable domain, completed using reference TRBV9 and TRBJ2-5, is DSGVTQTPKHLITATGQRVTLRCSPRSGDLSVYWYQQSLDQGLQFLIQYYNGEERAKGNILERFSAQQFPDLHSELNLSSLELGDSALYFCASSVWNSPGETQYFGPGTRLLVL.

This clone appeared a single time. For the CDR3, the DNA is TGTGCCAGCAGCCCCGCGGGCGGCGGCTACACCTTC. Protein product: CASSPAGGGYTF. The rearrangement uses TRBV7-2 and TRBJ1-2; D unresolved. CDR3 length equals 12 residues. Germline V lookup: CDR1 SGHTA, CDR2 FQGNSA. Trimming pared 5 bases from V and 8 bases from J, leaving 12 bases between.

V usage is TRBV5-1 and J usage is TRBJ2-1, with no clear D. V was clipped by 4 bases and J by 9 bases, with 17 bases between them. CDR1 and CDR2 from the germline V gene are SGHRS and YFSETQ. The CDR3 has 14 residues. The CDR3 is CASSPPPPQSEQFF. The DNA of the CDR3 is TGCGCCAGCAGCCCCCCGCCCCCCCAATCTGAGCAGTTCTTC.

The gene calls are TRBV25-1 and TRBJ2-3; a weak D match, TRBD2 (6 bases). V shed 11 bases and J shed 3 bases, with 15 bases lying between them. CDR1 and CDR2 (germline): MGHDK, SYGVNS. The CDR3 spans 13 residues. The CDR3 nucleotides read TGTGCCTCGACGGGGGTTAATACAGATACGCAGTATTTT. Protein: CASTGVNTDTQYF.

The CDR3 loop is CASTSMGGYTF. DNA of the CDR3: TGTGCCAGCACCTCTATGGGTGGCTACACCTTC. The chain has TRBV21-1 and TRBJ1-2. TRBV21-1 is marked as a pseudogene. This CDR3 has 11 amino acids.

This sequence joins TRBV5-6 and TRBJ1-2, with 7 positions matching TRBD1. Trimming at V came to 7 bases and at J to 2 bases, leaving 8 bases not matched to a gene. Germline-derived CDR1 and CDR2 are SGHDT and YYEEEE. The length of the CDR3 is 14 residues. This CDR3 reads CASLIRTGNYGYTF. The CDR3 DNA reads TGTGCCAGCTTAATAAGGACAGGCAACTATGGCTACACCTTC.

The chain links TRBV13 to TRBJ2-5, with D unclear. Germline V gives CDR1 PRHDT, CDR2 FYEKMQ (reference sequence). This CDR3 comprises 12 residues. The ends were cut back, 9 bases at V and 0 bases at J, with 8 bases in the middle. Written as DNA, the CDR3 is TGTGCCAGGGAGAGGCACCAAGAGACCCAGTACTTC. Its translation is CARERHQETQYF. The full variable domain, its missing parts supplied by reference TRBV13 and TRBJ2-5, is AAGVIQSPRHLIKEKRETATLKCYPIPRHDTVYWYQQGPGQDPQFLISFYEKMQSDKGSIPDRFSAQQFSDYHSELNMSSLELGDSALYFCARERHQETQYFGPGTRLLVL.

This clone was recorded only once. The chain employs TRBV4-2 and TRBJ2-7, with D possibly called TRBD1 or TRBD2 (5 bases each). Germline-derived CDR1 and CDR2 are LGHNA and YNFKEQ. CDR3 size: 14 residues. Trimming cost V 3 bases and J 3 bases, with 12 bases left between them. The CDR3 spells CASSHLRGDYEQYF. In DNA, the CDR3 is TGTGCCAGCAGCCATCTAAGGGGAGACTACGAGCAGTACTTC.

CDR3 sequence reads: CASSLRQGQGNTEAFF. Here the CDR3 DNA reads TGTGCCAGCAGCTTACGGCAGGGACAGGGGAACACTGAAGCTTTCTTT. The chain links TRBV7-2 to TRBJ1-1; 9 bases agree with TRBD1. V gave up 2 bases and J gave up 1 base; unmatched junction bases: 5. The length of the CDR3 is 16 residues. Germline V gene data show CDR1 as SGHTA and CDR2 as FQGNSA.

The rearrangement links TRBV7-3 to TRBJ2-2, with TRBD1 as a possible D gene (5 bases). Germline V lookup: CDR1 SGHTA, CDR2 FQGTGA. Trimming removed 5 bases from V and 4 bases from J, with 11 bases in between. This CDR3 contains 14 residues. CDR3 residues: CASSRYQGTGELFF. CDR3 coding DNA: TGTGCCAGCAGCCGCTATCAGGGCACCGGGGAGCTGTTTTTT.

DNA for the CDR3: TGTGCCAGCAGCCCCACATTCGGGAGCCCGGGGGCAGATACGCAGTATTTT. This gives the protein CASSPTFGSPGADTQYF. The rearrangement links TRBV14 to TRBJ2-3; the D gene is possibly TRBD2 (6 bases). V was trimmed by 4 bases and J by 4 bases, leaving 21 bases between them. CDR1 is SGHDN and CDR2 is FVKESK in the germline V gene. CDR3 size: 17 residues.

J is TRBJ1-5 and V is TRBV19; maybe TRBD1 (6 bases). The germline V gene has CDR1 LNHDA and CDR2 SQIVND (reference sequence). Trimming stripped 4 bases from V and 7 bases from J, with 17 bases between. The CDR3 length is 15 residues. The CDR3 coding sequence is TGTGCCAGTAGTACCCTGGGGGCGGGATTACAGCCCCAGCATTTT. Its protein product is CASSTLGAGLQPQHF.

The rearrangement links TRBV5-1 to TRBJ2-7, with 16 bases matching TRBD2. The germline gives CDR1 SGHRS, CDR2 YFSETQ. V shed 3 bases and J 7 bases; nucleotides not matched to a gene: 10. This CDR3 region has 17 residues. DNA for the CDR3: TGCGCCAGCAGCTCGGGACTAGCGGGGGGGCCTTCGATGGAGCAGTACTTC. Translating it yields CASSSGLAGGPSMEQYF.

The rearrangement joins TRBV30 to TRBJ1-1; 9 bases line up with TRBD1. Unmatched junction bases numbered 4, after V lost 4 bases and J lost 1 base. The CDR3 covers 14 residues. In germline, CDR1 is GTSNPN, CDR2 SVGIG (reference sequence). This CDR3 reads CAWKTGGWNTEAFF. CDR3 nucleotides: TGTGCCTGGAAGACAGGGGGATGGAACACTGAAGCTTTCTTT.

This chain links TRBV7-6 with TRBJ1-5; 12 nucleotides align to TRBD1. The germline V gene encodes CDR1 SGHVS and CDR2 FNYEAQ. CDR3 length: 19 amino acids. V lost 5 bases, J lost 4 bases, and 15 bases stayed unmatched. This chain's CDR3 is CASSPAGQGARGRNQPQHF. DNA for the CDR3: TGTGCCAGCAGCCCAGCGGGACAGGGGGCGAGGGGTCGGAATCAGCCCCAGCATTTT.

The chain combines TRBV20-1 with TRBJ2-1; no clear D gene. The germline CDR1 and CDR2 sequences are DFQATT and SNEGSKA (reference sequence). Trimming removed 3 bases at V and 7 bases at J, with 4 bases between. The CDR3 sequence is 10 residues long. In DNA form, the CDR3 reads TGCAGTGCTAGGGAGAATGAGCAGTTCTTC. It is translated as CSARENEQFF.

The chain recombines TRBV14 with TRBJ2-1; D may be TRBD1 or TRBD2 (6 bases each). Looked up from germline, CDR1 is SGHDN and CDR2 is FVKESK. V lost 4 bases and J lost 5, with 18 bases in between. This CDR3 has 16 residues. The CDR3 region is CASSPPGARLNNEQFF. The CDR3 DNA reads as TGTGCCAGCAGCCCTCCGGGGGCGAGACTTAACAATGAGCAGTTCTTC. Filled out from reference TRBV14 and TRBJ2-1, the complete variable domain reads EAGVTQFPSHSVIEKGQTVTLRCDPISGHDNLYWYRRVMGKEIKFLLHFVKESKQDESGMPNNRFLAERTGGTYSTLKVQPAELEDSGVYFCASSPPGARLNNEQFFGPGTRLTVL.

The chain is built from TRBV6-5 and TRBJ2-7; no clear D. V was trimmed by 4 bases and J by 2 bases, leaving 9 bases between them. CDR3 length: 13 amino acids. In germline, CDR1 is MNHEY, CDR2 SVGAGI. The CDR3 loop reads CASSFKAPYEQYF. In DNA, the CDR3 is TGTGCCAGCAGTTTCAAGGCCCCCTACGAGCAGTACTTC.

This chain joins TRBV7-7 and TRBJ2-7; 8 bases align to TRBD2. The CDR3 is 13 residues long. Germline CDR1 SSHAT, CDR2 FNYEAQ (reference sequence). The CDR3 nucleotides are TGTGCTAGCTGGCGGGGGGTCTCCTACGAGCAGTACTTC. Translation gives CASWRGVSYEQYF.

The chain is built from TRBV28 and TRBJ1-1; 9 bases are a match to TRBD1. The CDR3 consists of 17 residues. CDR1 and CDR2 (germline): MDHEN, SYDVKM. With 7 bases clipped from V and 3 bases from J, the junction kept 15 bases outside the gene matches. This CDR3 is CASTPRGQGRGDTEAFF. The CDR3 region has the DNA TGTGCCAGCACCCCACGGGGACAGGGTCGGGGGGACACTGAAGCTTTCTTT.

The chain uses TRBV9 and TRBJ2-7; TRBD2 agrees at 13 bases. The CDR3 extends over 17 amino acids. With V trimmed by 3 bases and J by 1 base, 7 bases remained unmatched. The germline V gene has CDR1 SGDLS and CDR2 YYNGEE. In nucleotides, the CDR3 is TGTGCCAGCAGCGAGGGGAGGGGACTAGCGGGATCCTACGAGCAGTACTTC. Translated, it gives CASSEGRGLAGSYEQYF. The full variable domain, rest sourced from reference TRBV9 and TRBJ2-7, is DSGVTQTPKHLITATGQRVTLRCSPRSGDLSVYWYQQSLDQGLQFLIQYYNGEERAKGNILERFSAQQFPDLHSELNLSSLELGDSALYFCASSEGRGLAGSYEQYFGPGTRLTVT.

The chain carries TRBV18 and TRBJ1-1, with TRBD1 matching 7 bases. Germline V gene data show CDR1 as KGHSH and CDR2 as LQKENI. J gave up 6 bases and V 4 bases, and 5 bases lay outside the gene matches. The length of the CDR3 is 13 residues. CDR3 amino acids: CASSLDRAAEAFF. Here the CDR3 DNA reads TGTGCCAGCTCACTCGACAGGGCGGCTGAAGCTTTCTTT.

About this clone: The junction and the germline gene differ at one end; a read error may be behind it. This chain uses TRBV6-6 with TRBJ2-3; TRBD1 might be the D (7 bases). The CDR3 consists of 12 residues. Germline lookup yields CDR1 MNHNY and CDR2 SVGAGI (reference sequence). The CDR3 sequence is CASSFTGEAPCF. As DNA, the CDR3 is TGTGCCAGCAGCTTCACAGGGGAGGCCCCGTGTTTT.

In nucleotides, the CDR3 is TGTGCCAGCAGCCCTAGGGTGACCGGGGAGCTGTTTTTT. Protein product: CASSPRVTGELFF. The J gene is TRBJ2-2, the V gene TRBV11-3; D gene uncertain. The CDR3 is 13 amino acids. From germline, CDR1 is SGHNT and CDR2 YENEEA. The V and J ends lost 5 bases and 5 bases respectively, with 9 bases between them. The full variable domain, its missing parts supplied by reference TRBV11-3 and TRBJ2-2, is EAGVVQSPRYKIIEKKQPVAFWCNPISGHNTLYWYLQNLGQGPELLIRYENEEAVDDSQLPKDRFSAERLKGVDSTLKIQPAELGDSAVYLCASSPRVTGELFFGEGSRLTVL.

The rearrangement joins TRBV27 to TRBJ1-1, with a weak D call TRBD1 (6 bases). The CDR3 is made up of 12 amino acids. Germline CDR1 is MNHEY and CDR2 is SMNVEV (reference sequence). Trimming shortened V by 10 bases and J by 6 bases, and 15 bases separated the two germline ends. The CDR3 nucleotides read TGTGCCACCACGGACAGTTCCTCTGAAGCTTTCTTT. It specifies CATTDSSSEAFF.

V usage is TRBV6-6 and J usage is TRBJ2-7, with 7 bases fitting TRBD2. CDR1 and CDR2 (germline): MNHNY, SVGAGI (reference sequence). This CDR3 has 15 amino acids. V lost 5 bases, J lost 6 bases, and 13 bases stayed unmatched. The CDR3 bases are TGTGCCAGCAGTAGACTAACCGGGACTACCTTCGAGCAGTACTTC. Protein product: CASSRLTGTTFEQYF.

CDR3 amino acids: CASSAPPHYEQYF. Written as DNA, the CDR3 is TGTGCCAGCAGCGCCCCCCCCCACTACGAGCAGTACTTC. V gene TRBV7-3 combines with J gene TRBJ2-7; D is unresolved. The CDR3 is 13 residues long. Germline V gene lookup returns CDR1 SGHTA and CDR2 FQGTGA. The V and J ends lost 5 bases and 3 bases respectively, with 11 bases between them. The full variable domain, with the rest looked up from reference TRBV7-3 and TRBJ2-7, is GAGVSQTPSNKVTEKGKYVELRCDPISGHTALYWYRQSLGQGPEFLIYFQGTGAADDSGLPNDRFFAVRPEGSVSTLKIQRTERGDSAVYLCASSAPPHYEQYFGPGTRLTVT.

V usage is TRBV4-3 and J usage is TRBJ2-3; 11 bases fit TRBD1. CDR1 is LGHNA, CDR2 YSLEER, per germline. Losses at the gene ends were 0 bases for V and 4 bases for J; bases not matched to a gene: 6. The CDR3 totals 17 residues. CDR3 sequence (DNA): TGCGCCAGCAGCCAAGACGGGCCGGGACAGGGGGCAGATACGCAGTATTTT. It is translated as CASSQDGPGQGADTQYF.

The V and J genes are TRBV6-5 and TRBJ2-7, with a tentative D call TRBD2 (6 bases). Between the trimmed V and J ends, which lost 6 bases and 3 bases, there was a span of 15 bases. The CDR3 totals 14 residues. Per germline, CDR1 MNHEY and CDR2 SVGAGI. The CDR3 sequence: CASRGAGGLYEQYF. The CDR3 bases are TGTGCCAGCAGAGGAGCCGGGGGACTCTACGAGCAGTACTTC.

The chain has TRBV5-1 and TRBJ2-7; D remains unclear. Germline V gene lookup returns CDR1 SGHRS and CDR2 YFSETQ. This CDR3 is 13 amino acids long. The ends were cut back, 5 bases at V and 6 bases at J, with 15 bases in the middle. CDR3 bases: TGCGCCAGCAGTGTACACAGAGGCGGCGAGCAGTACTTC. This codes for CASSVHRGGEQYF. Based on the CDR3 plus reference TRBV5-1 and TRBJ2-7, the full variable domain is KAGVTQTPRYLIKTRGQQVTLSCSPISGHRSVSWYQQTPGQGLQFLFEYFSETQRNKGNFPGRFSGRQFSNSRSEMNVSTLELGDSALYLCASSVHRGGEQYFGPGTRLTVT.

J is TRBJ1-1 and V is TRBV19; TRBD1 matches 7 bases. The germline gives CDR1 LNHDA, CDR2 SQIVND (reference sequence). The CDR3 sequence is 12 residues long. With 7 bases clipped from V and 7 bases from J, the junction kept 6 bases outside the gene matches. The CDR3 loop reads CASKGTGVEAFF. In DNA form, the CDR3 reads TGTGCCAGTAAGGGTACAGGGGTTGAAGCTTTCTTT.